Each of the 21 T cell receptor beta chains below was sequenced from the same sample in a study of identical twins. TCRdb fed the 5' RACE reads into MiXCR, producing one record per CDR3 protein. The profile shows under 350,000 distinct CDR3 sequences, roughly 8.6% of them singletons. This sample also belongs to another study, concerning yellow fever vaccine responses in identical twins.

Sequences were obtained from CD8+ T cells sorted from blood. The source is a woman aged 18-29 years in good health.

This clonotype came up many times. V is TRBV2 and J is TRBJ1-2; 11 nucleotides match TRBD1. V dropped 4 bases and J dropped 2; count of bases not matched to a gene: 3. CDR1 and CDR2 from the germline V gene are SNHLY and FYNNEI. The CDR3 contains 15 residues. CDR3 region: CASSAGTGGNYGYTF. The DNA for the CDR3 is TGTGCCAGCAGTGCTGGGACAGGGGGGAACTATGGCTACACCTTC.

V and J are TRBV18 and TRBJ1-4; maybe TRBD1 (5 bases). The V end was cut by 5 bases, the J end by 3 bases, with 16 bases between. Germline lookup yields CDR1 KGHSH and CDR2 LQKENI. The CDR3 runs 16 residues. The CDR3 reads CASSGPAGMANEKLFF. The CDR3, as DNA: TGTGCCAGCTCAGGCCCTGCAGGGATGGCTAATGAAAAACTGTTTTTT.

CDR3 amino acids: CASSPLTLDRPNEQFF. DNA for the CDR3: TGTGCCAGCAGTCCCCTAACCCTAGACAGGCCCAATGAGCAGTTCTTC. V and J are TRBV4-2 and TRBJ2-1, with TRBD1 as a possible D gene (6 bases). The CDR3 loop spans 16 amino acids. CDR1 is LGHNA, CDR2 YNFKEQ, per germline. Trimming shortened V by 6 bases and J by 6 bases, and 21 bases separated the two germline ends.

At least ten counts were recorded for this clonotype. CDR3 sequence reads: CASNTDSGSPYEQYF. The CDR3 DNA reads as TGTGCCAGCAACACAGATAGCGGTTCCCCATACGAGCAGTACTTC. This chain links TRBV5-6 with TRBJ2-7, with a possible D match to TRBD2 (6 bases). CDR3 length: 15 amino acids. With 6 bases removed from V and 4 bases from J, the gap between germline ends came to 20 bases. Looked up from germline, CDR1 is SGHDT and CDR2 is YYEEEE. Variable domain in full (rest from reference TRBV5-6 and TRBJ2-7): DAGVTQSPTHLIKTRGQQVTLRCSPKSGHDTVSWYQQALGQGPQFIFQYYEEEERQRGNFPDRFSGHQFPNYSSELNVNALLLGDSALYLCASNTDSGSPYEQYFGPGTRLTVT.

This clonotype was counted ten times or more. This chain links TRBV29-1 with TRBJ1-2, with D perhaps matching TRBD1 (6 bases). Germline lookup yields CDR1 SQVTM and CDR2 ANQGSEA. The CDR3 has 14 amino acids. Trimming cost V 6 bases and J 3 bases, with 17 bases left between them. DNA for the CDR3: TGCAGCGTCCGACGGGGGGCGAAGGACTATGGCTACACCTTC. Translation gives CSVRRGAKDYGYTF.

This clonotype has a handful of counts. The rearrangement joins TRBV11-3 to TRBJ2-4; 8 bases map to TRBD1. Trimming took 5 bases from V and 8 from J; bases not matched to a gene: 5. CDR1 is SGHNT and CDR2 is YENEEA in the germline V gene. This CDR3 spans 13 amino acids. CDR3 sequence reads: CASSPDRDDIQYF. CDR3 DNA sequence: TGTGCCAGCAGCCCGGACAGGGACGACATTCAGTACTTC.

The chain joins TRBV4-2 to TRBJ2-3; D not resolved. Looked up from germline, CDR1 is LGHNA and CDR2 is YNFKEQ. With 0 bases removed from V and 4 bases from J, the gap between germline ends came to 8 bases. The CDR3 runs to 14 residues. The CDR3 spells CASSQEHIPDTQYF. CDR3 nucleotide sequence: TGTGCCAGCAGCCAAGAACATATTCCAGATACGCAGTATTTT.

The chain recombines TRBV7-6 with TRBJ2-7; 12 bases are a match to TRBD2. The CDR3 loop spans 16 amino acids. V dropped 5 bases and J dropped 2; count of bases not matched to a gene: 7. Germline assignment: CDR1 SGHVS and CDR2 FNYEAQ. The CDR3 loop is CASSPTLAGGPYEQYF. The CDR3 DNA reads TGTGCCAGCAGCCCCACTCTAGCGGGAGGGCCCTACGAGCAGTACTTC. The full variable domain, rest sourced from reference TRBV7-6 and TRBJ2-7, is GAGVSQSPRYKVTKRGQDVALRCDPISGHVSLYWYRQALGQGPEFLTYFNYEAQQDKSGLPNDRFSAERPEGSISTLTIQRTEQRDSAMYRCASSPTLAGGPYEQYFGPGTRLTVT.

This clonotype has just a few counts. The V and J genes are TRBV4-3 and TRBJ2-3, with a possible D match to TRBD1 (5 bases). Per the germline V gene, CDR1 is LGHNA and CDR2 is YSLEER. Deletions cut 1 base from V and 4 bases from J, with 15 bases between. The CDR3 has 16 amino acids. As DNA, the CDR3 is TGCGCCAGCAGCCAAGTCTGGTCGCAGGGCGCAGATACGCAGTATTTT. It yields the protein CASSQVWSQGADTQYF.

J is TRBJ1-2 and V is TRBV12-5, with 7 bases lining up with TRBD1. Per the germline V gene, CDR1 is LGHNT and CDR2 is FRNRAP. The CDR3 totals 14 residues. V dropped 6 bases and J dropped 3; count of bases not matched to a gene: 7. The CDR3 DNA reads TGTGCTAGTGGGCCCGACAGGGATCACTATGGCTACACCTTC. It specifies CASGPDRDHYGYTF.

The chain carries TRBV6-7 and TRBJ2-1; 9 nucleotides line up with TRBD2. TRBV6-7 is identified as an open reading frame with a role that is uncertain. There are 14 residues in the CDR3. V shed 11 bases and J 6 bases; nucleotides not matched to a gene: 11. The CDR3 spells CAASPGLAVNEQFF. Here the CDR3 DNA reads TGTGCCGCCTCGCCGGGACTAGCTGTCAATGAGCAGTTCTTC.

There are many counts of this clonotype. This rearrangement joins TRBV6-4 to TRBJ2-1; tentative D call: TRBD1 (6 bases). The CDR3 consists of 14 residues. V was pared by 4 bases and J by 7 bases, with 14 bases between. Germline V gene sequence: CDR1 MRHNA, CDR2 SNTAGT. CDR3 nucleotide sequence: TGTGCCAGCAGTGCGACAGGCGATGGGAATGAGCAGTTCTTC. Translating it yields CASSATGDGNEQFF.

The V call is TRBV15, the J call TRBJ2-5; D uncertain. Germline-derived CDR1 and CDR2 are LNHNV and YYDKDF (reference sequence). The CDR3 extends over 13 amino acids. Trimming pared 1 base from V and 3 bases from J, leaving 6 bases between. The CDR3: CATSRVPEETQYF. CDR3 in DNA: TGTGCCACCAGCAGAGTGCCTGAAGAGACCCAGTACTTC.

This clonotype was seen more than once but under ten times. This chain connects TRBV6-4 to TRBJ2-1, with 7 bases fitting TRBD1. The germline CDR1 and CDR2 sequences are MRHNA and SNTAGT. The ends lost 6 bases at V and 6 bases at J; junction bases unmatched: 11. This CDR3 is built from 15 residues. The CDR3 DNA sequence: TGTGCCAGCAGCGACGACAGGGAGTCAGGCAATGAGCAGTTCTTC. It yields the protein CASSDDRESGNEQFF.

The rearrangement uses TRBV6-5 and TRBJ2-3, with D perhaps given as TRBD1 or TRBD2 (5 bases each). The germline gives CDR1 MNHEY, CDR2 SVGAGI. The V gene lost 1 base and the J gene lost 0 bases, with 8 bases spanning the gap. This CDR3 has 15 residues. This CDR3 is CASSYYGGSTDTQYF. The CDR3, as DNA: TGTGCCAGCAGTTACTATGGGGGTAGCACAGATACGCAGTATTTT.

This clonotype was seen ten or more times. The rearrangement uses TRBV5-6 and TRBJ1-5; TRBD1 aligns across 8 bases. The CDR3 runs to 14 residues. Germline V CDR1 and CDR2: SGHDT, YYEEEE. The V gene end was trimmed by 4 bases and the J gene end by 4 bases; junction bases not matched to a gene: 4. The CDR3 DNA is TGTGCCAGCAGCACACGGACAGGGAATCAGCCCCAGCATTTT. Its protein product is CASSTRTGNQPQHF. Looking up the rest from reference TRBV5-6 and TRBJ1-5 gives the full variable domain: DAGVTQSPTHLIKTRGQQVTLRCSPKSGHDTVSWYQQALGQGPQFIFQYYEEEERQRGNFPDRFSGHQFPNYSSELNVNALLLGDSALYLCASSTRTGNQPQHFGDGTRLSIL.

The chain employs TRBV7-6 and TRBJ2-3, with 10 bases lining up with TRBD2. Looked up from germline, CDR1 is SGHVS and CDR2 is FNYEAQ. The CDR3 sequence is 16 residues long. Trimming took 5 bases from V and 3 from J; bases not matched to a gene: 8. CDR3 in amino acids: CASSQRLAGETDTQYF. The CDR3 DNA reads as TGTGCCAGCAGCCAGAGGCTAGCGGGGGAGACAGATACGCAGTATTTT.

V and J are TRBV5-1 and TRBJ2-3; 8 nucleotides agree with TRBD2. The germline gives CDR1 SGHRS, CDR2 YFSETQ. This CDR3 contains 15 residues. The V and J ends lost 3 bases and 6 bases, in that order; junction bases with no gene match: 9. CDR3 region: CASSSPGLGGDTQYF. The CDR3 nucleotides are TGCGCCAGCAGCTCACCGGGACTAGGGGGGGATACGCAGTATTTT.

This CDR3 reads CASSLTAGGNYEQYF. The CDR3 DNA reads as TGTGCCAGCAGTTTAACCGCAGGGGGCAACTACGAGCAGTACTTC. V and J are TRBV28 and TRBJ2-7; 8 bases match TRBD1. CDR1 is MDHEN and CDR2 is SYDVKM in the germline V gene. V gave up 2 bases and J gave up 3 bases; unmatched junction bases: 6. This CDR3 has 15 amino acids.

This clonotype came up a few times. The genes are TRBV30 and TRBJ2-7; 11 nucleotides line up with TRBD2. With V trimmed by 0 bases and J by 6 bases, 10 bases remained unmatched. The CDR3 runs to 16 residues. The germline gives CDR1 GTSNPN, CDR2 SVGIG (reference sequence). CDR3 DNA sequence: TGTGCCTGGAGTGTAACGAGACTAGCGGGAAACTCCGAGCAGTACTTC. Translating it yields CAWSVTRLAGNSEQYF.

For the CDR3, the DNA is TGTGCCTGGTCCCTGGGCTCTGGGGCCAACGTCCTGACTTTC. Translating gives CAWSLGSGANVLTF. The gene calls are TRBV30 and TRBJ2-6; D gene ambiguous. CDR1 is GTSNPN, CDR2 SVGIG, per germline (reference sequence). Between the trimmed V and J ends, which lost 5 bases and 0 bases, there was a span of 8 bases. CDR3 size: 14 residues.